This paragraph reports one TCR beta chain. The antigen is undetermined. The germline gives CDR1 MNHNS, CDR2 SASEGT. The CDR3 is made up of 13 amino acids. Trimming removed 10 bases from V and 0 bases from J, with 12 bases in between. Cultured CD4+ T cell DNA underwent sequencing with the Oncomine TCR Beta short-read assay. TCRdb itself ran the PCR reads through MiXCR, one entry per CDR3 protein. The data hold about 8,800 distinct CDR3 sequences, with approximately 59% observed a single time. The sample originates from a study of vaccination and CD4 T cells after COVID-19. The overall study: The cells in question were stimulated using overlapping spike peptides derived from SARS-CoV-2, HCoV-NL63, HCoV-OC43 and HCoV-229E.

The treatment here: approximately 9-day PBMC culture with coronavirus spike peptide pools or control peptides (ViraFEST assay). In the ViraFEST assay, peptide-pool expansion preceded TCR sequencing of expanded clonotypes. The chain carries TRBV6-1 and TRBJ1-1, with a weak D call TRBD1 (6 bases). The TCR sequence derives from a human donor with COVID-19. Sample: cultured CD4+ T cells from blood, taken after SARS-CoV-2 vaccination. CDR3 nucleotides: TGTGCCACCGTTGGACAGTTGAACACTGAAGCTTTCTTT. Its translation: CATVGQLNTEAFF.